This TCR beta chain was identified in a study of T cell repertoires in cytomegalovirus infection. Looking at the study overall: Indications of both CMV infection and matching HLA type were provided by public TCR beta signatures.

This CDR3 region has 15 residues. CDR1 and CDR2 from the germline V gene are MGHDK and SYGVNS. One entry per CDR3 protein results from TCRdb running MiXCR on the reads. This sample has 250,000 to 300,000 distinct CDR3 sequences, with roughly 15% found just once. A note on this clonotype: One junction end disagrees with the germline gene, perhaps due to a read error.

The clonotype originates from a human donor in good health (CMV status not recorded). Some clones in this sample may be carry-over from other donors' samples. Source material: PBMCs. J is TRBJ2-1 and V is TRBV25-1, with 7 bases identical to TRBD1. The CDR3 bases are TGTTCCAGCAGTGAGGGCAGGGGGATGAACAATGAGCAGTTCTTC. Residues: CSSSEGRGMNNEQFF.